The 4 T cell receptor beta chains reported below all come from one sample, sequenced in a study of CD8 T cells in ankylosing spondylitis. TCRdb passed the 5' RACE reads through MiXCR, listing each CDR3 protein once. This sample has a few hundred thousand distinct CDR3 sequences, with roughly 22% found just once. The source material was blood, either unsorted or a sorted T cell fraction (not recorded which). These receptors were obtained from a male donor with ankylosing spondylitis or in good health (not recorded which).

This clonotype has just a few counts. The chain employs TRBV20-1 and TRBJ2-1, with 7 bases identical to TRBD1. The CDR3 has 14 amino acids. Germline CDR1 is DFQATT and CDR2 is SNEGSKA (reference sequence). Trimming removed 4 bases from V and 6 bases from J; junction bases left unmatched: 9. CDR3 nucleotide sequence: TGCAGTGCTATCCGGGACAGAAATGTCAATGAGCAGTTCTTC. Translating it yields CSAIRDRNVNEQFF.

There are a few counts of this clonotype. V usage is TRBV6-5 and J usage is TRBJ2-1, with D uncertain. CDR1 is MNHEY and CDR2 is SVGAGI in the germline V gene. V lost 4 bases to trimming and J lost 0 bases, with 7 bases between them. The CDR3 totals 14 residues. The CDR3 DNA sequence: TGTGCCAGCAGTTCCCTGAGCTCCTACAATGAGCAGTTCTTC. It specifies CASSSLSSYNEQFF.

The V and J genes are TRBV7-9 and TRBJ2-7; 9 bases line up with TRBD2. Germline V gene sequence: CDR1 SEHNR, CDR2 FQNEAQ (reference sequence). The CDR3 is 15 amino acids. Losses at the gene ends were 5 bases for V and 4 bases for J; bases not matched to a gene: 9. CDR3 bases: TGTGCCAGCAGCACAGACTGGACTAGCGTTTACGAGCAGTACTTC. As protein: CASSTDWTSVYEQYF.

This clonotype was seen a few times. The chain couples TRBV29-1 to TRBJ2-1; D is perhaps TRBD2 (5 bases). The V and J ends lost 4 bases and 0 bases respectively, with 10 bases between them. The CDR3 runs 14 residues. The germline CDR1 and CDR2 sequences are SQVTM and ANQGSEA. DNA of the CDR3: TGCAGCGTTGCTAGCTGGAGCTCCTACAATGAGCAGTTCTTC. The encoded protein is CSVASWSSYNEQFF.